The 17 T cell receptor beta chains below all came from one sample that was sequenced in a study of beta chain features in type 1 diabetes. The whole isolated RNA underwent reverse transcription, so sequencing captured expressed TCRB transcripts. Clones were read by immunoSEQ multiplex PCR, and TCRdb kept only the in-frame ones, dropping some. This table holds around 430,000 clones, approximately 31% found once. Sequenced input: naive CD4+ T cells from blood. These receptors originate from a man aged 18 to 35 in good health.

This chain links TRBV7-9 with TRBJ2-7; TRBD2 matches at 7 bases. Trimming removed 0 bases from V and 4 bases from J; junction bases left unmatched: 6. Germline loops: CDR1 SEHNR, CDR2 FQNEAQ (reference sequence). CDR3 length: 15 residues. The CDR3 coding sequence is TGTGCCAGCAGCTTAGCGTATCCAGCGGGATACGAGCAGTACTTC. Translating it yields CASSLAYPAGYEQYF.

The chain employs TRBV9 and TRBJ2-3, with D hard to call. CDR1 is SGDLS, CDR2 YYNGEE, per germline. Trimming shortened V by 0 bases and J by 9 bases, and 17 bases separated the two germline ends. The CDR3 runs to 15 residues. CDR3 in amino acids: CASSVGGPTYVTQYF. CDR3 sequence (DNA): TGTGCCAGCAGCGTAGGTGGTCCCACGTATGTCACGCAGTATTTT.

The table lists this clone with a few counts. The genes are TRBV7-9 and TRBJ1-1; TRBD1 aligns across 8 bases. Germline V lookup: CDR1 SEHNR, CDR2 FQNEAQ (reference sequence). The CDR3 sequence is 15 residues long. The J segment lost 1 base and the V segment lost 8 bases, leaving 9 bases of the junction unmatched. CDR3 nucleotides: TGTGCCAGCCTCCCACCGGGACAGGCGAACACTGAAGCTTTCTTT. The encoded protein is CASLPPGQANTEAFF.

This clone came up a few times. This chain uses TRBV30 with TRBJ2-1; 7 bases agree with TRBD1. Germline V gene sequence: CDR1 GTSNPN, CDR2 SVGIG (reference sequence). CDR3 size: 13 residues. The V segment lost 5 bases and the J segment 10 bases; nucleotides outside the gene matches: 11. The CDR3 nucleotides are TGTGCCTGGCGAGGGACAGATCATGGCGAGCAGTTCTTC. Translating it yields CAWRGTDHGEQFF.

This clone appeared a few times. This chain joins TRBV14 and TRBJ1-5, with D hard to call. Looked up from germline, CDR1 is SGHDN and CDR2 is FVKESK. V lost 1 base and J lost 3, with 4 bases in between. CDR3 length: 13 amino acids. The CDR3 loop is CASSQGFNQPQHF. In DNA form, the CDR3 reads TGTGCCAGCAGCCAAGGGTTCAATCAGCCCCAGCATTTT. Full variable domain (rest looked up from reference TRBV14 and TRBJ1-5): EAGVTQFPSHSVIEKGQTVTLRCDPISGHDNLYWYRRVMGKEIKFLLHFVKESKQDESGMPNNRFLAERTGGTYSTLKVQPAELEDSGVYFCASSQGFNQPQHFGDGTRLSIL.

The table lists this clone with a count of one. The J gene is TRBJ2-1, the V gene TRBV11-3; perhaps TRBD2 as D (6 bases). V lost 3 bases and J lost 2, with 11 bases in between. Looked up from germline, CDR1 is SGHNT and CDR2 is YENEEA. CDR3 length: 15 residues. Here the CDR3 DNA reads TGTGCCAGCAGCTTCGGGGAGGAGGCCTACAATGAGCAGTTCTTC. Its protein product is CASSFGEEAYNEQFF. The whole variable domain, remainder taken from reference TRBV11-3 and TRBJ2-1, is EAGVVQSPRYKIIEKKQPVAFWCNPISGHNTLYWYLQNLGQGPELLIRYENEEAVDDSQLPKDRFSAERLKGVDSTLKIQPAELGDSAVYLCASSFGEEAYNEQFFGPGTRLTVL.

This clone was detected only once. V and J are TRBV30 and TRBJ2-7; D might be TRBD2 (5 bases). CDR1 GTSNPN and CDR2 SVGIG come from the germline V gene (reference sequence). Deletions cut 0 bases from V and 7 bases from J, with 16 bases between. The CDR3 loop spans 14 amino acids. The chain's CDR3 is CAWSVRGSRREQYF. The CDR3, as DNA: TGTGCCTGGAGTGTACGGGGTAGCAGGAGGGAGCAGTACTTC. Full variable domain (rest looked up from reference TRBV30 and TRBJ2-7): SQTIHQWPATLVQPVGSPLSLECTVEGTSNPNLYWYRQAAGRGLQLLFYSVGIGQISSEVPQNLSASRPQDRQFILSSKKLLLSDSGFYLCAWSVRGSRREQYFGPGTRLTVT.

The chain joins TRBV30 to TRBJ1-1; possible D gene TRBD1, 5 bases. V lost 2 bases, J lost 4 bases, and 17 bases lay in between. The CDR3 has 15 amino acids. The V gene's germline CDR1 is GTSNPN and CDR2 SVGIG (reference sequence). CDR3 amino acids: CAWSSRGHKSTEAFF. CDR3 bases: TGTGCCTGGAGTAGTAGAGGACACAAGAGCACTGAAGCTTTCTTT.

The chain carries TRBV6-6 and TRBJ2-3; possibly TRBD2 for D (5 bases). This CDR3 is built from 11 residues. Germline CDR1 MNHNY, CDR2 SVGAGI (reference sequence). Trimming pared 3 bases from V and 10 bases from J, leaving 8 bases between. CDR3 bases: TGTGCCAGCAGTTATTTGGAGGCGCAGTATTTT. This encodes CASSYLEAQYF.

This clone appeared a few times. The J gene is TRBJ1-3, the V gene TRBV30; 7 bases are shared with TRBD1. The CDR3 is 14 residues long. Losses at the gene ends were 3 bases for V and 2 bases for J; bases not matched to a gene: 4. Germline CDR1 GTSNPN, CDR2 SVGIG (reference sequence). CDR3 coding DNA: TGTGCCTGGAGGAGGGACAGAGCTGGAAACACCATATATTTT. Protein sequence: CAWRRDRAGNTIYF.

In this sample, this clone turned up a few times. The rearrangement uses TRBV29-1 and TRBJ2-7; perhaps TRBD2 as D (6 bases). Germline V CDR1 and CDR2: SQVTM, ANQGSEA. The CDR3 length is 14 residues. Trimming removed 6 bases from V and 0 bases from J, with 15 bases in between. This chain's CDR3 is CSVKGRLDSYEQYF. CDR3 sequence (DNA): TGCAGCGTCAAGGGACGACTAGACTCCTACGAGCAGTACTTC.

This clone turned up a few times. This rearrangement joins TRBV23-1 to TRBJ1-2, with D unresolved. TRBV23-1 is assigned to the ORF class and has an uncertain function. Trimming cost V 5 bases and J 1 base, with 11 bases left between them. The CDR3 contains 14 residues. The CDR3 reads CASSCETINYGYTF. The CDR3 DNA reads as TGCGCCAGCAGTTGTGAGACAATTAACTATGGCTACACCTTC.

The rearrangement links TRBV12-5 to TRBJ2-5; D is perhaps TRBD1 (5 bases). CDR3 length: 14 amino acids. CDR1 is LGHNT and CDR2 is FRNRAP in the germline V gene. V gave up 3 bases and J gave up 2 bases, with 10 bases separating them. CDR3 sequence reads: CASGFQGRQETQYF. As DNA, the CDR3 is TGTGCTAGTGGTTTCCAGGGAAGGCAAGAGACCCAGTACTTC.

This clone was seen a handful of times. The chain couples TRBV14 to TRBJ2-2; weak D call: TRBD2 (6 bases). This CDR3 spans 13 amino acids. Trimming cost V 5 bases and J 7 bases, with 11 bases left between them. The V gene's germline CDR1 is SGHDN and CDR2 FVKESK. This chain's CDR3 is CASSGTSNGELFF. CDR3 DNA sequence: TGTGCCAGCAGCGGAACTAGCAACGGGGAGCTGTTTTTT.

The V call is TRBV27, the J call TRBJ2-1, with D uncertain. Trimming took 3 bases from V and 5 from J, leaving 8 bases between them. CDR1 and CDR2 (germline): MNHEY, SMNVEV (reference sequence). The CDR3 sequence is 13 residues long. In nucleotides, the CDR3 is TGTGCCAGCAGTTTGGAAGCACACAATGAGCAGTTCTTC. Encoded protein: CASSLEAHNEQFF.

The chain has TRBV30 and TRBJ1-1, with a possible D match to TRBD1 (5 bases). The CDR3 extends over 13 amino acids. V lost 2 bases and J 1 base, leaving 8 bases between the germline ends. The germline gives CDR1 GTSNPN, CDR2 SVGIG (reference sequence). The CDR3 protein is CAWSPTENTEAFF. CDR3 DNA sequence: TGTGCCTGGAGTCCGACAGAGAACACTGAAGCTTTCTTT.

This chain connects TRBV19 to TRBJ2-2; D is perhaps TRBD2 (5 bases). Looked up from germline, CDR1 is LNHDA and CDR2 is SQIVND (reference sequence). The germline V and J ends were trimmed by 6 bases and 9 bases, with 11 bases remaining between them. The CDR3 extends over 12 amino acids. The CDR3 reads CASSGVHRELFF. Here the CDR3 DNA reads TGTGCCAGTAGCGGGGTACACCGGGAGCTGTTTTTT.